The present T cell receptor (beta chain) was sequenced within a study of molecular identifiers for immune sequencing clone quantification. Germline CDR1 reads SGHVS; CDR2 reads FQNEAQ. The V end lost 3 bases, the J end lost 5 bases, and 16 bases lay between the germline ends. The CDR3 is made up of 15 amino acids. This clonotype was seen a handful of times. TCRdb processed the PCR reads anew with MiXCR; each CDR3 protein has one entry. The sample lists hundreds of thousands of distinct CDR3 sequences, 15% to 20% occurring once. The sequence was obtained from a human donor in good health. Some libraries in this study had Jurkat cell RNA spiked in. The source material was naive CD8+ T cells from blood, with Jurkat cell RNA spiked in. Subset meaning: FACS-sorted CD8+CD4-CCR7+CD45RA+ naive T cells. V usage is TRBV7-8 and J usage is TRBJ1-2; D perhaps matches TRBD1 (6 bases). The DNA of the CDR3 is TGTGCCAGCAGCTTGCGACGGACAGTGCTTTATGGCTACACCTTC. Amino acid sequence: CASSLRRTVLYGYTF.